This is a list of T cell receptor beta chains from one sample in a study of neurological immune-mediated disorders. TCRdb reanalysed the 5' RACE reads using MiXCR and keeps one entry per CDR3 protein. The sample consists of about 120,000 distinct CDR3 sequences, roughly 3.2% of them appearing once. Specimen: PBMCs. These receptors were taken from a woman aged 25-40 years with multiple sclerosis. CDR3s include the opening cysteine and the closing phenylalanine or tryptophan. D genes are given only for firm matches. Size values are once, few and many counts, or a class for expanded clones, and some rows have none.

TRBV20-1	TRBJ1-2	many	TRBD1	TGCAGTGCGGCGCTAGGGACAGGTAACAACTATGGCTACACCTTC	CSAALGTGNNYGYTF
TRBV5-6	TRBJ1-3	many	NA	TGTGCCAGCAGCAAGGTCGTCTCTGGAAACACCATATATTTT	CASSKVVSGNTIYF
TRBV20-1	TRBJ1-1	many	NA	TGCAGTGCTAGAGCCCCCGTAGCAGCTTTCTTT	CSARAPVAAFF
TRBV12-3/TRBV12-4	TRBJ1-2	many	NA	TGTGCCAGCACCCTGGACAACTGGGCCTATGGCTACACCTTC	CASTLDNWAYGYTF
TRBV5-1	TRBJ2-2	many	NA	TGCGCCAGCAGCCCGACCCTCCCCTCGGGCACCGGGGAGCTGTTTTTT	CASSPTLPSGTGELFF
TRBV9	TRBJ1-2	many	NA	TGTGCCAGCAGCTCGTGGGGGCAGAACGTGGGCTACACCTTC	CASSSWGQNVGYTF
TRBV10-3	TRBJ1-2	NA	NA	TGTGCCATCATGAAGGGTGAAACCCCGCGGGGCTACACCTTC	CAIMKGETPRGYTF
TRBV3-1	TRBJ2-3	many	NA	TGTGCCAGCAGCGAGAGACAGAGGCGGCAGTATTTT	CASSERQRRQYF
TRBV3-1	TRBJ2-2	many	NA	TGTGCCAGCAGCCAACCCCCCCCCGGGGAGCTGTTTTTT	CASSQPPPGELFF
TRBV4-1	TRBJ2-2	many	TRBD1	TGCGCCAGCAGCCCAGGGACAGAGATTACCGGGGAGCTGTTTTTT	CASSPGTEITGELFF
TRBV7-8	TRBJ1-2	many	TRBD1	TGTGCCAGCAGGGGGGAAATGGGACAGGGTTATGGCTACACCTTC	CASRGEMGQGYGYTF
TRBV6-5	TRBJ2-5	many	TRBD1	TGTGCCAGCAGTTACGACAGGGATAAGGAGACCCAGTACTTC	CASSYDRDKETQYF
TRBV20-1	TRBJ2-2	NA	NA	TGCAGTGCCGTCGGGGGACACAACGGGGAGCTGTTTTTT	CSAVGGHNGELFF
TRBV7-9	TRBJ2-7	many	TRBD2	TGTGCCAGCAGCTTAGCTAGCGGGAGGGGAGAGCAGTACTTC	CASSLASGRGEQYF
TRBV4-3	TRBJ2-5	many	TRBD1	TGCGCCAGCAGCCAAGACACCTGGGACAGGGGGCAGGAGACCCAGTACTTC	CASSQDTWDRGQETQYF
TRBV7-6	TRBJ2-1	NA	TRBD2	TGTGCCAGCAGCCTCCAGGCTAGCGGGGGTTACAATGAGCAGTTCTTC	CASSLQASGGYNEQFF
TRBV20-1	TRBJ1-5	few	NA	TGCAGTGCTATGGTCCGGTTTAGCAATCAGCCCCAGCATTTT	CSAMVRFSNQPQHF
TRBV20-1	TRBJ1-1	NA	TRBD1	TGCAGTGTTTCCCCGGGACAGGGGAACACTGAAGCTTTCTTT	CSVSPGQGNTEAFF
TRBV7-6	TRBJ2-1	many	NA	TGTGCCAGCAGCGACGTTATAGACAATGAGCAGTTCTTC	CASSDVIDNEQFF
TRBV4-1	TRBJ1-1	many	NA	TGCGCCAGCAGCCAAGGGCGGAACACTGAAGCTTTCTTT	CASSQGRNTEAFF
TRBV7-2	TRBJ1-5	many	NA	TGTGCCAGCAGCTTAGCTCCGGGCGGGGGTCAGCCCCAGCATTTT	CASSLAPGGGQPQHF
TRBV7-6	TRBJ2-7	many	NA	TGTGCCAGCAGCGCGAACCGGGGGGCGGCGGGCTACTACGAGCAGTACTTC	CASSANRGAAGYYEQYF
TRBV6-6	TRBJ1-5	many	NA	TGTGCCAGCAGTTACCGGGGGTCCAATCAGCCCCAGCATTTT	CASSYRGSNQPQHF
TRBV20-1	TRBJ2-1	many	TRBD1	TGCAGTGCTAGAGACACTCACGGGACAGGGTCTGTTCATGAGCAGTTCTTC	CSARDTHGTGSVHEQFF
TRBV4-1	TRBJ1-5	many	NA	TGCGCCAGCAGCCGGCCCGACAGCCCCAATCAGCCCCAGCATTTT	CASSRPDSPNQPQHF
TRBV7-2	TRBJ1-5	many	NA	TGTGCCAGCAGCTTAGTGGGCAGCAGTAGCAATCAGCCCCAGCATTTT	CASSLVGSSSNQPQHF
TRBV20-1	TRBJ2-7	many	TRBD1	TGCAGTGCGACAGCCGCCCGGGACAGGGGGTACGAGCAGTACTTC	CSATAARDRGYEQYF
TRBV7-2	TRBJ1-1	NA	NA	TGTGCCAGCAGCTCCGGGGCAGGGACTGAAGCTTTCTTT	CASSSGAGTEAFF
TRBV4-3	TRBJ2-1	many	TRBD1	TGCGCCAGCAGCCAAGGCCTGGGACAGAGTTACTCCTACAATGAGCAGTTCTTC	CASSQGLGQSYSYNEQFF
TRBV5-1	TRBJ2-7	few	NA	TGCGCCAGCAGCTTGGCCGTTAACTACGAGCAGTACTTC	CASSLAVNYEQYF
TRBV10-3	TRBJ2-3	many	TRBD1	TGTGCCATCATGGACAGGGGGCGTGATACGCAGTATTTT	CAIMDRGRDTQYF
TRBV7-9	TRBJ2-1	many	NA	TGTGCCAGCAGCTTAGTTTCCGGGCCGATTGAGCAGTTCTTC	CASSLVSGPIEQFF
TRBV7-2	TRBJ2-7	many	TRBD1	TGTGCCAGCAGCTCACGTCGACAGGGATGGTCGTACGAGCAGTACTTC	CASSSRRQGWSYEQYF
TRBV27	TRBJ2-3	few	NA	TGTGCCAGCAGTTTCGGAATCGACATGGTGACAGATACGCAGTATTTT	CASSFGIDMVTDTQYF
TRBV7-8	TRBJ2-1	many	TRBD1	TGTGCCAGCAGCCCACTACAGGGGAACGACAATGAGCAGTTCTTC	CASSPLQGNDNEQFF
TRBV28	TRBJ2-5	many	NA	TGTGCCAGCAGCCTGTCAGGGGAGCGAGAGACCCAGTACTTC	CASSLSGERETQYF
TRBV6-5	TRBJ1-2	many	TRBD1	TGTGCCAGCAGCCGACCCACAGGGGACGGCTACACCTTC	CASSRPTGDGYTF
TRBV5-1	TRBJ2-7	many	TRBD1	TGCGCCAGCAGCAAAGCAAGACAGGGCCACTACGAGCAGTACTTC	CASSKARQGHYEQYF
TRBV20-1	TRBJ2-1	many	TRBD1	TGCAGTGCGAATTTCGACAGGGCCAATGAGCAGTTCTTC	CSANFDRANEQFF
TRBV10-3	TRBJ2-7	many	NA	TGTGCCATCAGTGAGCCGGAGTTCTACGAGCAGTACTTC	CAISEPEFYEQYF
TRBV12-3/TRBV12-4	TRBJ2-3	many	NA	TGTGCCACCAAACCGACAGGCACAGATACGCAGTATTTT	CATKPTGTDTQYF
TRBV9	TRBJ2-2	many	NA	TGTGCCAGCAGCGACTACAGGCTCACCGGGGAGCTGTTTTTT	CASSDYRLTGELFF
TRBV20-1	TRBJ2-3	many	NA	TGCAGTGGGTTGCGCACAGATACGCAGTATTTT	CSGLRTDTQYF
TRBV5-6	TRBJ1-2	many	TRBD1	TGTGCCAGCAGCAAAGGGGACAGGGGCTATGGCTACACCTTC	CASSKGDRGYGYTF
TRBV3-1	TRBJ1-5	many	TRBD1	TGTGCCAGCAGCAACCGGACAGGGAGGAATAGCAATCAGCCCCAGCATTTT	CASSNRTGRNSNQPQHF
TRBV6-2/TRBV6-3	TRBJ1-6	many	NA	TGTGCCAGCACCCGGCTGAATTCACCCCTCCACTTT	CASTRLNSPLHF
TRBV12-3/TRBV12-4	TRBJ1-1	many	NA	TGTGCCAGCAGTCTCAACAGCTTGAACACTGAAGCTTTCTTT	CASSLNSLNTEAFF
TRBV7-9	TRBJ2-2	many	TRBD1	TGTGCCAGCAGCGCCAACAGGGGGACCGGGGAGCTGTTTTTT	CASSANRGTGELFF
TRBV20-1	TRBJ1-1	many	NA	TGCAGTGCTAGAGGCACGCACGGACTTGCTTTCTTT	CSARGTHGLAFF
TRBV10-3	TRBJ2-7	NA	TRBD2	TGTGTCACTCTGGACCTAGCGGCCTACGAGCAGTACTTC	CVTLDLAAYEQYF
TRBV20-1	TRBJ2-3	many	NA	TGCAGTGCTAGACTGCGGGCCTCTAGCACAGATACGCAGTATTTT	CSARLRASSTDTQYF
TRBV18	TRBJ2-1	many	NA	TGTGCCAGCTCAGGGATAGGGGGGCGGAGCTCCTACAATGAGCAGTTCTTC	CASSGIGGRSSYNEQFF
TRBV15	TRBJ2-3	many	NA	TGTGCCACCAGCAATCGCAGGGGATACACAGATACGCAGTATTTT	CATSNRRGYTDTQYF
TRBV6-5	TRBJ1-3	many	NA	TGTGCCAGCAGTTACGGGGGAGGCCCTGGAAACACCATATATTTT	CASSYGGGPGNTIYF